These 9 T cell receptor beta chains were all obtained from the same sample, sequenced in a study of blood T cell repertoires in COVID-19. Some clones are missing from TCRdb's copy, which holds only in-frame ones; the method was immunoSEQ multiplex PCR. This table has around 280,000 clones, around 90% appearing once. Material for sequencing was peripheral blood. Receptors originate from a woman aged 50 to 60 who had recovered from COVID-19.

The CDR3 spells CASNSFGDSGGYTF. The CDR3 DNA reads as TGTGCCAGCAACAGCTTCGGGGATAGCGGTGGCTACACCTTC. This chain uses TRBV7-2 with TRBJ1-2; no clear D. Germline CDR1 reads SGHTA; CDR2 reads FQGNSA. The length of the CDR3 is 14 residues. V shed 7 bases and J shed 7 bases, with 19 bases lying between them.

This clone was observed once. This rearrangement joins TRBV6-2 or TRBV6-3 to TRBJ1-1; 8 nucleotides align to TRBD1. This CDR3 comprises 16 residues. V lost 2 bases, J lost 3 bases, and 8 bases stayed unmatched. Germline V gene lookup returns CDR1 MNHEY and CDR2 SVGEGT. The CDR3 is CASSYEAGGVDTEAFF. As DNA, the CDR3 is TGTGCCAGCAGTTACGAGGCAGGGGGCGTGGACACTGAAGCTTTCTTT.

This clone was found once. This chain connects TRBV28 to TRBJ1-2; maybe TRBD1 (6 bases). CDR1 is MDHEN and CDR2 is SYDVKM in the germline V gene. CDR3 size: 14 residues. Trimming pared 5 bases from V and 6 bases from J, leaving 16 bases between. DNA for the CDR3: TGTGCCAGCAGTAGGGCCAGGGGAAGGAATGGCTACACCTTC. Its protein product is CASSRARGRNGYTF.

J is TRBJ2-2 and V is TRBV9; 7 bases agree with TRBD2. Germline V gene lookup returns CDR1 SGDLS and CDR2 YYNGEE. Trimming removed 4 bases from V and 0 bases from J; junction bases left unmatched: 6. CDR3 length equals 16 residues. The CDR3 DNA is TGTGCCAGCAGCCCCAGAGCGGGGCCGAACACCGGGGAGCTGTTTTTT. Translation: CASSPRAGPNTGELFF.

This clone occurred once. This chain uses TRBV7-9 with TRBJ2-5; D is possibly TRBD2 (6 bases). Germline CDR1 and CDR2: SEHNR and FQNEAQ (reference sequence). The CDR3 extends over 15 amino acids. V lost 5 bases and J 4 bases, leaving 17 bases between the germline ends. Here the CDR3 reads CASSQPFPAGETQYF. In DNA, the CDR3 is TGTGCCAGCAGCCAGCCATTTCCAGCGGGAGAGACCCAGTACTTC. The full variable domain, completed using reference TRBV7-9 and TRBJ2-5, is DTGVSQNPRHKITKRGQNVTFRCDPISEHNRLYWYRQTLGQGPEFLTYFQNEAQLEKSRLLSDRFSAERPKGSFSTLEIQRTEQGDSAMYLCASSQPFPAGETQYFGPGTRLLVL.

The chain is built from TRBV6-2 or TRBV6-3 and TRBJ2-7; D perhaps matches TRBD1 (5 bases). The CDR3 is 14 amino acids. Trimming left V 2 bases short and J 4 bases short, with 12 bases between. Per the germline V gene, CDR1 is MNHEY and CDR2 is SVGEGT. The CDR3 DNA follows: TGTGCCAGCAGTTACGGCGACAGAGGATACGAGCAGTACTTC. As protein: CASSYGDRGYEQYF.

This chain links TRBV18 with TRBJ1-2, with TRBD1 as a possible D gene (6 bases). Per germline, CDR1 KGHSH and CDR2 LQKENI. This CDR3 comprises 16 residues. V was clipped by 3 bases and J by 3 bases, with 17 bases between them. The CDR3 region is CASSPIGGQLDYGYTF. Written as DNA, the CDR3 is TGTGCCAGCTCACCGATCGGCGGACAGTTGGACTATGGCTACACCTTC.

The CDR3 loop reads CASSETGTSGAYNEQFF. Written as DNA, the CDR3 is TGTGCCAGCAGCGAGACCGGGACTAGCGGAGCCTACAATGAGCAGTTCTTC. The chain employs TRBV9 and TRBJ2-1; 11 bases are a match to TRBD2. After removal of 3 bases from V and 2 bases from J, the junction contained 7 bases not matched to a gene. The CDR3 totals 17 residues. Germline V lookup: CDR1 SGDLS, CDR2 YYNGEE.

The genes are TRBV5-4 and TRBJ2-7, with D possibly being TRBD2 (5 bases). The CDR3 totals 16 residues. The germline V gene encodes CDR1 SGHNT and CDR2 YYREEE (reference sequence). The ends were cut back, 3 bases at V and 3 bases at J, with 19 bases in the middle. CDR3 in DNA: TGTGCCAGCAGCTGGGGAGATCGCGGCGCTCTCTACGAGCAGTACTTC. This sequence encodes CASSWGDRGALYEQYF.